A selection of T cell receptor beta chains follows, all from one sample in a study of blood T cell repertoires in COVID-19. Generated by immunoSEQ multiplex PCR, the TCRdb table keeps only in-frame clones and is missing some. In the table there are about 400,000 clones, approximately 86% of which are singletons. Source material: peripheral blood. The receptors stem from a human donor in a cohort sampled during active COVID-19. CDR3s include the opening cysteine and the closing phenylalanine or tryptophan. Each record gives: J gene, D gene, CDR3 length, clone size, V gene, CDR3 DNA, CDR3 protein. The D gene is left open where the match is weak. Clone size, where shown, is once, few, many, or a class for clones that have expanded.

TRBJ1-2 | - | 12 | - | TRBV29-1 | TGCAGCGTTGATCAGGGTGTCTATGGCTACACCTTC | CSVDQGVYGYTF
TRBJ1-2 | TRBD1 | 15 | - | TRBV4-1 | TGCGCCAGCAGCCCCTCGGGACAGGGCGTCTATGGCTACACCTTC | CASSPSGQGVYGYTF
TRBJ2-6 | - | 15 | - | TRBV4-1 | TGCGCCAGCAGCGACCGACACGCTGGGGCCAACGTCCTGACTTTC | CASSDRHAGANVLTF
TRBJ2-7 | - | 13 | - | TRBV6-2/TRBV6-3 | TGTGCCAGCAGCCACGGCGCGGGCTACGAGCAGTACTTC | CASSHGAGYEQYF
TRBJ2-7 | TRBD2 | 13 | - | TRBV3-1/TRBV3-2 | TGTGCCAGCAGCCCCAGGGACTACTACGAGCAGTACTTC | CASSPRDYYEQYF
TRBJ1-3 | - | 13 | - | TRBV6-1 | TGTGCCAGCAGTGAATTTCAAGGGGGTACCATATATTTT | CASSEFQGGTIYF
TRBJ1-5 | - | 15 | - | TRBV2 | TGTGCCAGCAGGTCCGGGACACAGCCCAATCAGCCCCAGCATTTT | CASRSGTQPNQPQHF
TRBJ1-1 | - | 17 | - | TRBV3-1/TRBV3-2 | TGTGCCAGCAGCCAAGATTTCTATGGGGAGGACGACACTGAAGCTTTCTTT | CASSQDFYGEDDTEAFF
TRBJ2-7 | TRBD2 | 16 | - | TRBV7-4 | TGTGCCAGCAGCCCGATCGGTGCGGGAGTCTTCTACGAGCAGTACTTC | CASSPIGAGVFYEQYF
TRBJ1-2 | - | 14 | - | TRBV10-3 | TGTGCCATCAGTGCAGGGGCCGTTAACTATGGCTACACCTTC | CAISAGAVNYGYTF
TRBJ2-2 | TRBD2 | 16 | - | TRBV19 | TGTGCCAGTAGTCCCTCGCGAGCGGGAGTAACAGGGGAGCTGTTTTTT | CASSPSRAGVTGELFF
TRBJ1-6 | TRBD1 | 15 | - | TRBV28 | TGTGCCAGCACCGTAGACAGGGGGCTAGGTTCACCCCTCCACTTT | CASTVDRGLGSPLHF
TRBJ2-7 | - | 20 | - | TRBV4-2 | TGTGCCAGCAGCCAAGATGGGAAGATGGTGGTGGGGGGGCACTCCTACGAGCAGTACTTC | CASSQDGKMVVGGHSYEQYF
TRBJ1-2 | - | 17 | - | TRBV2 | TGTGCCAGCAGTGAAAAGGAGATTAGGACAGCTAACTATGGCTACACCTTC | CASSEKEIRTANYGYTF
TRBJ1-1 | - | 15 | - | TRBV5-1 | TGCGCCAGCAGCTTAGAGCCCGGTAGGAACACTGAAGCTTTCTTT | CASSLEPGRNTEAFF
TRBJ1-6 | - | 12 | few | TRBV6-5 | TGTGCCAGCAGCTCCCCCGGTTCACCCCTCCACTTT | CASSSPGSPLHF
TRBJ2-3 | TRBD1 | 17 | - | TRBV6-1 | TGTGCCAGCAGTGAAGCGGGGGACAGGTTGGGCACAGATACGCAGTATTTT | CASSEAGDRLGTDTQYF
TRBJ2-1 | - | 16 | few | TRBV19 | TGTGCCAGTAGTCCCCGGGAACTTAACTCCTACAATGAGCAGTTCTTC | CASSPRELNSYNEQFF
TRBJ1-5 | - | 11 | once | TRBV7-3 | TGTGCCAGCCTTACATCGCCGCCCCAGCATTTT | CASLTSPPQHF
TRBJ1-2 | - | 18 | - | TRBV5-1 | TGCGCCAGCAGTTCCCCTTCTGAGGGAGCCGAATCTAACTATGGCTACACCTTC | CASSSPSEGAESNYGYTF
TRBJ2-7 | TRBD2 | 15 | - | TRBV27 | TGTGCCAGCAGTTTGTTAGGACTAGGTGGCCACGAGCAGTACTTC | CASSLLGLGGHEQYF
TRBJ2-5 | TRBD1 | 14 | - | TRBV6-5 | TGTGCCAGCAGTCTGGGGACAGGTGGGGAGACCCAGTACTTC | CASSLGTGGETQYF
TRBJ1-5 | TRBD1 | 16 | - | TRBV27 | TGTGCCAGCAGTTGGACAGGGCCGTATAGCAATCAGCCCCAGCATTTT | CASSWTGPYSNQPQHF
TRBJ1-1 | - | 17 | - | TRBV5-1 | TGCGCCAGCAGCTTGGCCGGGACATATCAAATGAACACTGAAGCTTTCTTT | CASSLAGTYQMNTEAFF
TRBJ2-1 | - | 14 | - | TRBV5-4 | TGTGCCAGCAGCTCTCCCGACTATGGCAATGAGCAGTTCTTC | CASSSPDYGNEQFF
TRBJ1-2 | - | 14 | - | TRBV7-9 | TGTGCCAGCAGCGCGACCAGGGGAATCTATGGCTACACCTTC | CASSATRGIYGYTF
TRBJ2-3 | TRBD2 | 17 | - | TRBV3-1/TRBV3-2 | TGTGCCAGCAGCCGAAATAGCGGGAGATCCGCCACAGATACGCAGTATTTT | CASSRNSGRSATDTQYF
TRBJ2-5 | TRBD2 | 16 | - | TRBV25-1 | TGTGCCAGCAGTGAGGCGGGGATCGGGGGGGGAAAGACCCAGTACTTC | CASSEAGIGGGKTQYF
TRBJ2-1 | TRBD1 | 19 | - | TRBV6-1 | TGTGCCAGCAGTGAAGTCCCCGGAGGGGACAGGGGGACCTACAATGAGCAGTTCTTC | CASSEVPGGDRGTYNEQFF
TRBJ2-3 | TRBD2 | 15 | - | TRBV10-3 | TGTGCCATCAGTGCTAGCGGGGGGCGCACAGATACGCAGTATTTT | CAISASGGRTDTQYF
TRBJ2-1 | TRBD2 | 19 | - | TRBV9 | TGTGCCAGCAGCGTACAAGTGGTGGGAGGGTCCGTTCCCTACAATGAGCAGTTCTTC | CASSVQVVGGSVPYNEQFF
TRBJ1-2 | - | 14 | few | TRBV5-1 | TGCGCCAGCAGCTCTTCAGGGGTAAACTATGGCTACACCTTC | CASSSSGVNYGYTF
TRBJ2-1 | TRBD1 | 14 | - | TRBV6-6 | TGTGCCAGCAGTTACGCCCGACAGGGAAATGAGCAGTTCTTC | CASSYARQGNEQFF
TRBJ2-7 | - | 11 | - | TRBV27 | TGTGCCACACTAGGGGGGGGCGAGCAGTACTTC | CATLGGGEQYF
TRBJ2-1 | - | 14 | - | TRBV19 | TGTGCCAGTAGTATGGAGGACTCCTACAATGAGCAGTTCTTC | CASSMEDSYNEQFF
TRBJ1-2 | - | 11 | once | TRBV6-5 | TGTGCCAGCAGTAAGGGAGGTGGCTACACCTTC | CASSKGGGYTF
TRBJ2-3 | TRBD2 | 15 | - | TRBV6-5 | TGTGCCAGCACCCGAGGGGCGGGGGGGCCGGATACGCAGTATTTT | CASTRGAGGPDTQYF
TRBJ1-2 | TRBD1 | 13 | - | TRBV12-3/TRBV12-4 | TGTGCCAGCAGCGGACAGGGGAAGTATGGCTACACCTTC | CASSGQGKYGYTF
TRBJ2-5 | TRBD2 | 16 | - | TRBV14 | TGTGCCAGCAGCCAAGAGGGACTAGCGGGGGCTGACGGGACAAACTTC | CASSQEGLAGADGTNF
TRBJ2-3 | TRBD2 | 18 | - | TRBV5-1 | TGCGCCAGTCGGCATTGGGGGGGTAGCGGGAGTCCCACAGATACGCAGTATTTT | CASRHWGGSGSPTDTQYF
TRBJ1-4 | - | 17 | - | TRBV2 | TGTGCCAGCAGCTCACTTGGGGCCGTTGCAACTAATGAAAAACTGTTTTTT | CASSSLGAVATNEKLFF
TRBJ2-1 | TRBD1 | 16 | - | TRBV5-1 | TGCGCCAGCAGCTGGAGGGGACAGGGTAAGGGTAATGAGCAGTTCTTC | CASSWRGQGKGNEQFF
TRBJ1-5 | - | 14 | - | TRBV9 | TGTGCCAGCAGCGAGAGGGGGGGAAATCAGCCCCAGCATTTT | CASSERGGNQPQHF
TRBJ1-2 | - | 11 | - | TRBV29-1 | TGCAGCGTTGCGGAGGGGTATGGCTACACCTTC | CSVAEGYGYTF
TRBJ2-5 | - | 14 | - | TRBV30 | TGTGCCTGGAGTGCTAGGGCACGGGGAGAGACCCAGTACTTC | CAWSARARGETQYF
TRBJ1-6 | TRBD1 | 14 | - | TRBV19 | TGTGCCAGTACCCTCACAGGGGAAAATTCACCCCTCCACTTT | CASTLTGENSPLHF
TRBJ1-1 | - | 15 | - | TRBV6-1 | TGTGCCAGCAGTGAATCGGCAGGGTCGGACACTGAAGCTTTCTTT | CASSESAGSDTEAFF
TRBJ1-5 | TRBD1 | 14 | - | TRBV2 | TGTGCCAGCAGACACCGAACAGGGGATCAGCCCCAGCATTTT | CASRHRTGDQPQHF
TRBJ2-5 | - | 16 | - | TRBV3-1/TRBV3-2 | TGTGCCAGCAGCCAAGATCGGAGCCGCTCCCGGGAGACCCAGTACTTC | CASSQDRSRSRETQYF
TRBJ2-2 | - | 15 | many | TRBV24-1 | TGTGCCACCAGTGGCGTAAATACGAACACCGGGGAGCTGTTTTTT | CATSGVNTNTGELFF
TRBJ2-2 | TRBD1 | 21 | - | TRBV6-1 | TGTGCCAGCAGTGAACGACCCTGGGTAGGCACCGGGACAGGGAACACCGGGGAGCTGTTTTTT | CASSERPWVGTGTGNTGELFF
TRBJ2-1 | TRBD2 | 14 | - | TRBV19 | TGTGCCAGTAGTCCTAGCGGGACCTACAATGAGCAGTTCTTC | CASSPSGTYNEQFF
TRBJ2-1 | TRBD2 | 16 | once | TRBV6-1 | TGTGCCAGCAGTGAAACCCTAGCGGGAGGGTCAAATGAGCAGTTCTTC | CASSETLAGGSNEQFF